These T cell receptor beta chains were read from a single sample in a study of cytomegalovirus exposure and HLA in healthy donors. Sequencing used immunoSEQ multiplex PCR; TCRdb keeps in-frame clones, though not all of them. Counted here are some 110,000 clones, roughly 68% occurring once; the ten biggest clones make up 8.5% to 9.5%. The sample taken for sequencing was PBMCs. All receptors come from a man aged 30 to 45 in good health and CMV-seropositive. CDR3s include the opening cysteine and the closing phenylalanine or tryptophan. The D gene is left open where the match is weak. Rows may omit the clone size; those that give it use once, few, many or a size class.

j_call v_call clone_size d_call cdr3_nt cdr3_aa
TRBJ2-7 TRBV5-6 . TRBD2 TGTGCCAGCAGCGCCGGGACTAACTACGAGCAGTACTTC CASSAGTNYEQYF
TRBJ1-2 TRBV19 . . TGTGCCAGTAGTATAGCCCCTCAGGGACTCTATGGCTACACCTTC CASSIAPQGLYGYTF
TRBJ2-1 TRBV5-4 . TRBD1 TGTGCCAGCAGCTTGGAGACAGGGGTTGGCAATGAGCAGTTCTTC CASSLETGVGNEQFF
TRBJ2-2 TRBV9 few TRBD1 TGTGCCAGCTTTGGGCCCGGGACAGGGATGGCCGGGGAGCTGTTTTTT CASFGPGTGMAGELFF
TRBJ1-4 TRBV5-5 . TRBD1 TGTGCCAGCAGCTTGGCTCCTACCCATTGGGACAGGACAAATGAAAAACTGTTTTTT CASSLAPTHWDRTNEKLFF
TRBJ1-2 TRBV6-1 . TRBD1 TGTGCCAGCAGTGGATACAGGGGGCACTTTGGCTACACCTTC CASSGYRGHFGYTF
TRBJ2-5 TRBV28 few TRBD2 TGTGCCAGCAGTCCCCTGGCTAGCGGCCGGGGAGAGACCCAGTACTTC CASSPLASGRGETQYF
TRBJ1-3 TRBV7-8 once . TGTGCCAGCAGCTTAGCTCCGGGGGTCTCTGGAAACACCATATATTTT CASSLAPGVSGNTIYF
TRBJ2-3 TRBV6-5 few . TGTGCCAGCAGCCTAGCGCGGGTGGGAGATACGCAGTATTTT CASSLARVGDTQYF
TRBJ2-1 TRBV7-6 . . TGTGCCAGCAGCCCTAGCCTTTTTATGGGTGACGATGAGCAGTTCTTC CASSPSLFMGDDEQFF
TRBJ2-3 TRBV4-1 . TRBD2 TGCGCCAGCAGCCAACCTAGCGGGAGGACAGATACGCAGTATTTT CASSQPSGRTDTQYF
TRBJ1-5 TRBV5-8 few TRBD1 TGTGCCAGCAGTTCTCTCCCGGGACAGGGCGGGGGTCAGCCCCAGCATTTT CASSSLPGQGGGQPQHF
TRBJ2-5 TRBV6-5 few . TGTGCCAGCAGTTCACGGGGTGGAGAGACCCAGTACTTC CASSSRGGETQYF
TRBJ2-3 TRBV7-2 . TRBD2 TGTGCCAGCAGGCTAGCGGGAGTGAGTAGGGCCACAGATACGCAGTATTTT CASRLAGVSRATDTQYF
TRBJ1-5 TRBV18 once . TGTGCCAGCTCATTGGGACAAAATCAGCCCCAGCATTTT CASSLGQNQPQHF
TRBJ2-5 TRBV5-1 few TRBD1 TGCGCCAGCAGCTCCCCGTCGACCCCGGGACAGGGAGAGACCCAGTACTTC CASSSPSTPGQGETQYF
TRBJ2-4 TRBV7-2 . . TGTGCCAGCAGCAGAACCCGAGAAGACATTCAGTACTTC CASSRTREDIQYF
TRBJ2-7 TRBV11-2 once . TGTGCCAGCAGCTTAGATCCCAGCGGTCATAGCGAGCAGTACTTC CASSLDPSGHSEQYF
TRBJ2-1 TRBV28 . . TGTGCCAGCAAAGAACTAAACAATGAGCAGTTCTTC CASKELNNEQFF
TRBJ2-3 TRBV9 . TRBD2 TGTGCCAGCAGCGTAGGGCTAGCGGACACAGATACGCAGTATTTT CASSVGLADTDTQYF
TRBJ1-4 TRBV5-4 . TRBD1 TGTGCCAGCAGCTTGAGGGGGCTGGGAACTAATGAAAAACTGTTTTTT CASSLRGLGTNEKLFF
TRBJ1-2 TRBV27 . TRBD1 TGTGCCAGCACCTTTAGACAGGGGGCGCGTGGCTACACCTTC CASTFRQGARGYTF
TRBJ1-5 TRBV19 . TRBD1 TGTGCCAGTAGTGTCCCAGGGGGTGGTCAGCCCCAGCATTTT CASSVPGGGQPQHF
TRBJ1-1 TRBV5-5 once . TGTGCCAGCAGCTTGGTGGGGGTGGGGGCGTACACTGAAGCTTTCTTT CASSLVGVGAYTEAFF
TRBJ1-2 TRBV19 . . TGTGCCAGCCGAGACTATGGCTACACCTTC CASRDYGYTF
TRBJ1-5 TRBV9 . . TGTGCCAGCAGCGTAGGGGCAGCGGATAGCAATCAGCCCCAGCATTTT CASSVGAADSNQPQHF
TRBJ1-5 TRBV4-1 . . TGCGCCAGCAGCCAAGATCTCTTCCAGCCCCAGCATTTT CASSQDLFQPQHF
TRBJ2-1 TRBV5-4 . TRBD1 TGTGCCAGCAGCTCCTCTGGGGGGGGACAGGGTCGGAGAAATGAGCAGTTCTTC CASSSSGGGQGRRNEQFF
TRBJ2-1 TRBV29-1 . . TGCAGCGTTGAAGTGGTAGCGGTCGACAATGAGCAGTTCTTC CSVEVVAVDNEQFF
TRBJ2-5 TRBV7-9 few TRBD2 TGTGCCAGCAGCCCGGGACTAGCGGGGGGTCAGTACTTC CASSPGLAGGQYF
TRBJ1-1 TRBV10-3 . . TGTGCCATCAGTGATATCTCGGAGCGGGACATTGAGACTGAAGCTTTCTTT CAISDISERDIETEAFF
TRBJ2-1 TRBV30 . TRBD2 TGTGCCATCGTCGTTGGTAGCGGGGGGGCCCTCTCCAGAGAGCAGTTCTTC CAIVVGSGGALSREQFF
TRBJ2-4 TRBV10-2 few . TGCGCCAGCAGCGAGGTGGGACTAGCCAAAAACATTCAGTACTTC CASSEVGLAKNIQYF
TRBJ1-2 TRBV4-1 . . TGCGCCAGCAGCCAAGAGCCAGGTCGTGGGTATGGCTACACCTTC CASSQEPGRGYGYTF
TRBJ1-2 TRBV28 . TRBD1 TGTGCCAGCAGCCCTGGGACAGGCCTTTTCGGCTACACCTTC CASSPGTGLFGYTF
TRBJ2-2 TRBV6-1 . . TGTGCCACCTTTCTCGGGGAGCTGTTTTTT CATFLGELFF
TRBJ2-1 TRBV10-3 . TRBD2 TGTGCCATCAGTGGACGACTAGCGGCTATGAATGAGCAGTTCTTC CAISGRLAAMNEQFF
TRBJ2-3 TRBV11-2 once TRBD2 TGTGCCAGCAGCTTAAGGGACTACACAGATACGCAGTATTTT CASSLRDYTDTQYF
TRBJ2-1 TRBV4-1 . . TGCGCCAGCAGCCAACAAGATTTAGTAGGGAGTAGTGAGCAGTTCTTC CASSQQDLVGSSEQFF
TRBJ2-7 TRBV7-6 few TRBD1 TGTGCCAGCAGCTCGCCGACAGGGGGCGAGCAGTACTTC CASSSPTGGEQYF
TRBJ2-3 TRBV9 . TRBD2 TGTGCCAGCAGCGCCAGGACTAGCGGGGGAACAGATACGCAGTATTTT CASSARTSGGTDTQYF
TRBJ2-1 TRBV5-1 . . TGCGCCAGCAGCTTGGGGGGGCCTCGGGATGAGCAGTTCTTC CASSLGGPRDEQFF
TRBJ2-6 TRBV11-1 few TRBD1 TGTGCCAGCAGCCGACGACAGGGGAGTCGATCCGGGGCCAACGTCCTGACTTTC CASSRRQGSRSGANVLTF
TRBJ1-2 TRBV29-1 once . TGCAGCGGGAGGGCTGCCTATGGCTACACCTTC CSGRAAYGYTF
TRBJ1-5 TRBV30 . . TGTGCCTGGAGTGGGGGGGGTGTTCAGCCCCAGCATTTT CAWSGGGVQPQHF
TRBJ1-2 TRBV5-6 few . TGTGCCAGCAGCACGGACAGAAAGAACCCTGGCTACACCTTC CASSTDRKNPGYTF
TRBJ2-7 TRBV6-1 . TRBD1 TGTGCCAGCAGTGAAGGACGAGGGACAGGCCCCTACGAGCAGTACTTC CASSEGRGTGPYEQYF
TRBJ2-2 TRBV19 once TRBD2 TGTGCCAGTAGAGGGACTAGCGGGAATACGAACACCGGGGAGCTGTTTTTT CASRGTSGNTNTGELFF
TRBJ1-5 TRBV15 . . TGTGCCACCAGCAGAGATCTCGTAGGGGGTCGGCAGCCCCAGCATTTT CATSRDLVGGRQPQHF
TRBJ2-2 TRBV28 . . TGTGCCAGCACAGGGGCGGCGAACACCGGGGAGCTGTTTTTT CASTGAANTGELFF
TRBJ2-1 TRBV5-6 few TRBD1 TGTGCCAGCAGCTGGGACAGGGGAAGGGATGAGCAGTTCTTC CASSWDRGRDEQFF
TRBJ2-1 TRBV5-5 . TRBD2 TGTGCCAGCAGCTTGGGGACTAGCGGCTACAATGAGCAGTTCTTC CASSLGTSGYNEQFF
TRBJ2-1 TRBV27 . . TGTGCCAGCAGTTTAAAGGCAGGGGCCCTTCCTTTGTACAATGAGCAGTTCTTC CASSLKAGALPLYNEQFF